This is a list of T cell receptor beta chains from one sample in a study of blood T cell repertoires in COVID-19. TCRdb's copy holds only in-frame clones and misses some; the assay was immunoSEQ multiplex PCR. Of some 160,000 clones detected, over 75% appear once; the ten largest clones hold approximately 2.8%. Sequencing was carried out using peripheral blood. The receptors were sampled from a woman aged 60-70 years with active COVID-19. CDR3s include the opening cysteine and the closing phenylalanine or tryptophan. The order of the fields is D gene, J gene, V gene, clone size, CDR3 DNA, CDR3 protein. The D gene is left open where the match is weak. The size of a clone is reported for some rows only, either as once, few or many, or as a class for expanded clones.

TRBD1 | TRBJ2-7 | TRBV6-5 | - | TGTGCCAGCAGTTATGGGCAGGGGGCCTACGAGCAGTACTTC | CASSYGQGAYEQYF
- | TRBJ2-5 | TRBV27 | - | TGTGCCAGCAGTTCCGGGAGGGCAGGGGGAGAGACCCAGTACTTC | CASSSGRAGGETQYF
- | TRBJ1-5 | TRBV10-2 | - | TGCGCCAGCAGTGAGGGGCAGGGGCAGGGTCAGCCCCAGCATTTT | CASSEGQGQGQPQHF
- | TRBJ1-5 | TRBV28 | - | TGTGCCAGCAGTTCCGTCGGGGTGGCGGGTCAGCCCCAGCATTTT | CASSSVGVAGQPQHF
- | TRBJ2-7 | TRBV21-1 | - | TGTGCCAGCAGCGAAGCAGCGGGATCTCGACGTTGGGAGCAGTACTTC | CASSEAAGSRRWEQYF
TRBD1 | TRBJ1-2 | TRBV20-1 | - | TGCAGTGCTAGGGGGACAGGGGGCTACACCTTC | CSARGTGGYTF
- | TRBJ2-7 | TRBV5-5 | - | TGTGCCAGCAGCCCGACTAGCTCCTACGAGCAGTACTTC | CASSPTSSYEQYF
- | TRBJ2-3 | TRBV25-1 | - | TGTGCCAGCAGTGAACAGATTGGTGGAGGCACGCAGTATTTT | CASSEQIGGGTQYF
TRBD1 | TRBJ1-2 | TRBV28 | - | TGTGCCAGCAGGGGTGGGACAGGTATCCCCCGCGGCTATGGCTACACCTTC | CASRGGTGIPRGYGYTF
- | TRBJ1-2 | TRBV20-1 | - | TGCAGTGAAGGGGGAAACTATGGCTACACCTTC | CSEGGNYGYTF
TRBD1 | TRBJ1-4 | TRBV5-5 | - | TGTGCCAGCAGCGCCGGGACAGCTAATGAAAAACTGTTTTTT | CASSAGTANEKLFF
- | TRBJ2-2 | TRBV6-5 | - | TGTGCCAGCAGACGACAGGCCGGGGAGCTGTTTTTT | CASRRQAGELFF
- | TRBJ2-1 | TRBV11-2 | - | TGTGCCAGCAGCCCGACAATGGGACAGAGAGCGGGAGCAAATGAGCAGTTCTTC | CASSPTMGQRAGANEQFF
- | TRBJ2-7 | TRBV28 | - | TGTGCCAGCAGGGTCACGACAGGACACGAGCAGTACTTC | CASRVTTGHEQYF
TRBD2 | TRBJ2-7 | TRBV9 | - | TGTGCCAGCAGCGTAGCCAGCGGGAGTGCCTACGAGCAGTACTTC | CASSVASGSAYEQYF
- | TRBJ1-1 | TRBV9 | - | TGTGCCAGCAGCGTAACACCCTGGAGTTTGAACACTGAAGCTTTCTTT | CASSVTPWSLNTEAFF
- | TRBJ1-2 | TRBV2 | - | TGTGCCAGCCTTCGGGGGGGGCTCGACTATGGCTACACCTTC | CASLRGGLDYGYTF
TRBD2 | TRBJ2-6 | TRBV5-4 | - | TGTGCCAGCAGCTTGGGCGGGAGTCGTGGGGCCAACGTCCTGACTTTC | CASSLGGSRGANVLTF
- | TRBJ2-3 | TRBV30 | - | TGTGCCTGGAGTCAAGAGGGGGGGTCGAGTACGCAGTATTTT | CAWSQEGGSSTQYF
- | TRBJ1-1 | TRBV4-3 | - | TGCGCCAGCAGCCAAGAGGGAGCCGGGGAGGAAGCTTTCTTT | CASSQEGAGEEAFF
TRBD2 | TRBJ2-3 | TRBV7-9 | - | TGTGCCAGCAGTCATCCGGGACTACAAAGTTATTTT | CASSHPGLQSYF
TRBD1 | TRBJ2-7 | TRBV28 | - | TGTGCCAGCAGTCTCTACGGCAGGGGGCGAAGCGCATACGAGCAGTACTTC | CASSLYGRGRSAYEQYF
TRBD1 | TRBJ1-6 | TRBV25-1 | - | TGTGCCAGCAACCTCGGGACAGTTAATTCACCCCTCCACTTT | CASNLGTVNSPLHF
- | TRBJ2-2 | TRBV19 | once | TGTGCCAGTAGTATAGCGAGGGCGCCGGGCGGGGAGCTGTTTTTT | CASSIARAPGGELFF
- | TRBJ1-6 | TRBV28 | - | TGTGCCAGCAGTTTACCCCGCGGGGGCCTTAATTCACCCCTCCACTTT | CASSLPRGGLNSPLHF
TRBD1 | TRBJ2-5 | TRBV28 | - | TGTGCCAGCAGTCCGAGGACAGGGGTTAGGGTCCAAGAGACCCAGTACTTC | CASSPRTGVRVQETQYF
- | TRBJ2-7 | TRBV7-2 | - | TGTGCCAGCAGCTTAGCGGCAGACTACGAGCAGTACTTC | CASSLAADYEQYF
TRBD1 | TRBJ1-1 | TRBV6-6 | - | TGTGCCAGCACCTCCACAGGGGGCAACACTGAAGCTTTCTTT | CASTSTGGNTEAFF
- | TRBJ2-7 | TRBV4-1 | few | TGCGCCAGCAGCCAAGGTACGGGAACATCCTACGAGCAGTACTTC | CASSQGTGTSYEQYF
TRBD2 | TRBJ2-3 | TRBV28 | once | TGTGCCAGCAGTTTATCGGGGGGGGGACATCTTACGCAGTATTTT | CASSLSGGGHLTQYF
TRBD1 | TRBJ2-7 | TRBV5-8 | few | TGTGCCAGCAGCATGACAGGGAACTCCTACGAGCAGTACTTC | CASSMTGNSYEQYF
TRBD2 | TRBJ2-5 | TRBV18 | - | TGTGCCAGCTCATCCGGACTAGGGGAGACCCAGTACTTC | CASSSGLGETQYF
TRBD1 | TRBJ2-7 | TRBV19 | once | TGTGCCAGTAGTCAGACGACAGGGGACGAGCAGTACTTC | CASSQTTGDEQYF
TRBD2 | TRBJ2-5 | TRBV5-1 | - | TGCGCCAGCAGCCTCGGGACTATCCAAGAGACCCAGTACTTC | CASSLGTIQETQYF
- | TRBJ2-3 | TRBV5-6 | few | TGTGCCAGCAGCCCACGCCCTAGCGTCTTTAGCACAGATACGCAGTATTTT | CASSPRPSVFSTDTQYF
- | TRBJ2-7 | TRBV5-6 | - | TGTGCCAGCAGCCAAGGACAGATCTACGAGCAGTACTTC | CASSQGQIYEQYF
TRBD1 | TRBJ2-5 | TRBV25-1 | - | TGTGCCAGCAGTGGAGACCAGGGGGCTCAAGAGACCCAGTACTTC | CASSGDQGAQETQYF
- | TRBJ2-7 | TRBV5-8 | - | TGTGCCAGCAGCTTGGAGGGTACAGGCTTACCCTACGAGCAGTACTTC | CASSLEGTGLPYEQYF
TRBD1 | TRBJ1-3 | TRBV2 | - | TGTGCCAGCAGTGATCAGGGGGCCCACTCTGGAAACACCATATATTTT | CASSDQGAHSGNTIYF
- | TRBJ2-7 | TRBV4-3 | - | TGCGCCAGCAGCCAGGAACAGGGCCCCTACGAGCAGTACTTC | CASSQEQGPYEQYF
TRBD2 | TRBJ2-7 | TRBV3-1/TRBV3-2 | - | TGTGCCAGCAGCCAAATTCGGCTAGCGGGCTACGAGCAGTACTTC | CASSQIRLAGYEQYF
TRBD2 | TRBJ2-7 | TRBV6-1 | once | TGTGCCAGCAGTGAAGCCCGGACTAGCGGGAGGCCCAACTACGAGCAGTACTTC | CASSEARTSGRPNYEQYF
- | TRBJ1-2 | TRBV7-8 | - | TGTGCCAGCAGCCCTGGGACACCTTTAGGGGACTATGGCTACACCTTC | CASSPGTPLGDYGYTF
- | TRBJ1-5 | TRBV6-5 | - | TGTGCCAGCAGGCGGGACCGCGGTGGGCAGCCCCAGCATTTT | CASRRDRGGQPQHF
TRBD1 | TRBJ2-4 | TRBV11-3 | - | TGTGCCAGCAGCTCTACCACGGGACAGGGCAAAAACATTCAGTACTTC | CASSSTTGQGKNIQYF
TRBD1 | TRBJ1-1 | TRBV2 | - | TGTGCCAGCACACAGGGGGACACTGAAGCTTTCTTT | CASTQGDTEAFF
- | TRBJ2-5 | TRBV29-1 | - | TGCAGCGTCCAGGTAGGGGTCCAAGAGACCCAGTACTTC | CSVQVGVQETQYF
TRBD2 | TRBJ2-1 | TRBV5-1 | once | TGCGCCAGCAGCTTGACTAGCGGGAGCGAGGAGCAGTTCTTC | CASSLTSGSEEQFF
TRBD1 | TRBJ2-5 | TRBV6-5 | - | TGTGCCAGCAGTTCTGGACAGGGGAGGTCAGAGACCCAGTACTTC | CASSSGQGRSETQYF
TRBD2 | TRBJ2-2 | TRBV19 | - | TGTGCCAGTTCGGGACTAGCGGACACCGGGGAGCTGTTTTTT | CASSGLADTGELFF
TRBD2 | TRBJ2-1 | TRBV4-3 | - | TGCGCCAGCAGCCAAGAGATGGCGGGAGGTTCCTACAATGAGCAGTTCTTC | CASSQEMAGGSYNEQFF